The 17 T cell receptor beta chains listed next were all sequenced from one sample in a study of human T cells and chemical hapten exposure. Each CDR3 protein gets one entry after TCRdb re-called the RACE reads with MiXCR. The table has over 50,000 distinct CDR3 sequences, 9.5% to 12% seen once. Time point reported: patch test 1, 2 weeks after DPC sensitization. Regarding treatment: therapeutic diphenylcyclopropenone sensitization with weekly scalp DPC. Unfractionated whole blood was the source of the extracted total RNA. The sequenced sample was whole blood, obtained in connection with sensitization to the hapten diphenylcyclopropenone (DPC). All receptors derive from a woman aged 40 to 50 with alopecia areata. Some clones in this sample may be carry-over from other donors' samples.

This clonotype was seen repeatedly, ten times or more. Here the CDR3 DNA reads TGTGCCAGCAGCCACGAGGGGGGTTACGAGCAGTACTTC. Its translation: CASSHEGGYEQYF. This rearrangement joins TRBV5-4 to TRBJ2-7; TRBD1 or TRBD2 may be the D gene (6 bases each). CDR1 and CDR2 from the germline V gene are SGHNT and YYREEE (reference sequence). The CDR3 extends over 13 amino acids. V lost 4 bases and J 4 bases, leaving 12 bases between the germline ends. The full variable domain, its missing parts supplied by reference TRBV5-4 and TRBJ2-7, is ETGVTQSPTHLIKTRGQQVTLRCSSQSGHNTVSWYQQALGQGPQFIFQYYREEENGRGNFPPRFSGLQFPNYSSELNVNALELDDSALYLCASSHEGGYEQYFGPGTRLTVT.

This clonotype was seen at least ten times. The chain recombines TRBV10-1 with TRBJ1-6; D ambiguous. The CDR3 runs to 13 residues. V was cut by 5 bases and J by 7 bases, with 9 bases left in between. Germline V gene data show CDR1 as WNHNN and CDR2 as SYGVQD (reference sequence). The chain's CDR3 is CASSHDGNSPLHF. CDR3 DNA sequence: TGCGCCAGCAGTCATGACGGGAATTCACCCCTCCACTTT.

This clonotype showed up just a few times. The chain couples TRBV10-2 to TRBJ2-1; 7 nucleotides match TRBD2. Per the germline V gene, CDR1 is WSHSY and CDR2 is SAAADI. J was trimmed by 10 bases and V by 0 bases; bases with no gene match: 3. The CDR3 sequence is 13 residues long. CDR3 in DNA: TGCGCCAGCAGTGAGTCGGGGGGGAGGGAGCAGTTCTTC. The encoded protein is CASSESGGREQFF.

This clonotype has more than one count but fewer than ten. V gene TRBV28 combines with J gene TRBJ1-5; TRBD1 agrees at 7 bases. This CDR3 contains 17 residues. CDR1 is MDHEN and CDR2 is SYDVKM in the germline V gene. Trimming cost V 5 bases and J 4 bases; bases outside gene matches: 14. CDR3 DNA sequence: TGTGCCAGCAGTCGACCCCCGGACAGGTCGACAAATCAGCCCCAGCATTTT. Encoded protein: CASSRPPDRSTNQPQHF.

This clonotype was counted ten times or more. This CDR3 reads CASSLSGNTGELFF. The DNA for the CDR3 is TGTGCCAGCAGTTTAAGCGGTAACACCGGGGAGCTGTTTTTT. The chain joins TRBV27 to TRBJ2-2; maybe TRBD2 (5 bases). The CDR3 covers 14 residues. V was clipped by 2 bases and J by 2 bases, with 6 bases between them. Germline V gene sequence: CDR1 MNHEY, CDR2 SMNVEV (reference sequence).

This clonotype has more than one count but fewer than ten. This chain joins TRBV5-1 and TRBJ1-1, with 7 bases matching TRBD1. The CDR3 consists of 13 residues. The germline V gene encodes CDR1 SGHRS and CDR2 YFSETQ. The V gene end was trimmed by 2 bases and the J gene end by 3 bases; junction bases not matched to a gene: 1. The CDR3 region has the DNA TGCGCCAGCAGCTTCGACAGGGACACTGAAGCTTTCTTT. This codes for CASSFDRDTEAFF.

This clonotype has only a few counts. DNA for the CDR3: TGTGCCAGCAGCCCTAGGACTAGCGGGAGGGCTAGCTCCTACGAGCAGTACGTC. Amino acids: CASSPRTSGRASSYEQYV. This rearrangement joins TRBV11-2 to TRBJ2-7; TRBD2 agrees at 15 bases. This CDR3 has 18 amino acids. Germline V gene lookup returns CDR1 SGHAT and CDR2 FQNNGV. The V gene end was trimmed by 5 bases and the J gene end by 0 bases; junction bases not matched to a gene: 8.

The table lists this clonotype with many counts. This sequence joins TRBV27 and TRBJ2-7, with 13 positions matching TRBD2. Looked up from germline, CDR1 is MNHEY and CDR2 is SMNVEV (reference sequence). This CDR3 region has 13 residues. The trim removed 5 bases at V and 6 bases at J, leaving 1 base unmatched. CDR3 DNA: TGTGCCAGCAGTAGACTAGCGGGAGGCGAGCAGTACTTC. Encoded protein: CASSRLAGGEQYF.

This clonotype was seen only a few times. The J gene is TRBJ2-3, the V gene TRBV4-2; 8 bases match TRBD2. The CDR3 is 17 amino acids. Germline lookup yields CDR1 LGHNA and CDR2 YNFKEQ. After removal of 0 bases from V and 11 bases from J, the junction contained 16 bases not matched to a gene. The CDR3 DNA reads as TGTGCCAGCAGCCAAGAACTCCAGCGGGAGATTCCCCAGAGGCAGTATTTT. Translation gives CASSQELQREIPQRQYF.

This clonotype was recorded at least ten times. This rearrangement joins TRBV6-5 to TRBJ1-1; no clear D. CDR1 and CDR2 (germline): MNHEY, SVGAGI. Trimming shortened V by 6 bases and J by 1 base, and 15 bases separated the two germline ends. The CDR3 is made up of 15 amino acids. Here the CDR3 DNA reads TGTGCCAGCAGATACATGGGTGCGTGGAACACTGAAGCTTTCTTT. It codes for CASRYMGAWNTEAFF.

This clonotype was observed at least ten times. V usage is TRBV12-3 or TRBV12-4 and J usage is TRBJ2-7, with 7 bases fitting TRBD1. This CDR3 spans 13 amino acids. The ends lost 7 bases at V and 5 bases at J; junction bases unmatched: 8. The CDR3 DNA is TGTGCCAGCACCCTGACAGGGACCCACGAGCAGTACTTC. Amino acids: CASTLTGTHEQYF.

This chain uses TRBV25-1 with TRBJ1-2; D may be TRBD1 (5 bases). CDR3 length: 18 amino acids. In germline, CDR1 is MGHDK, CDR2 SYGVNS. Between the trimmed V and J ends, which lost 1 base and 2 bases, there was a span of 20 bases. The CDR3 DNA is TGTGCCAGCAGTGAATCCGCTTTTGCTGGGAGGGGAAACTATGGCTACACCTTC. It is translated as CASSESAFAGRGNYGYTF.

The genes are TRBV28 and TRBJ1-1, with D unresolved. Trimming cost V 8 bases and J 4 bases, with 8 bases left between them. The CDR3 is 11 residues long. The germline CDR1 and CDR2 sequences are MDHEN and SYDVKM. CDR3 sequence reads: CASRLGTEAFF. The CDR3 DNA follows: TGTGCCAGCCGCCTCGGCACTGAAGCTTTCTTT.

This chain links TRBV18 with TRBJ2-5, with D unresolved. CDR1 is KGHSH and CDR2 is LQKENI in the germline V gene. This CDR3 spans 15 amino acids. V was cut by 2 bases and J by 5 bases, with 15 bases left in between. This CDR3 reads CASSPGQAVIETQYF. The CDR3 nucleotides are TGTGCCAGCTCACCAGGGCAAGCCGTGATTGAGACCCAGTACTTC.

This clonotype was seen a few times. The V call is TRBV20-1, the J call TRBJ2-7; tentative D call: TRBD2 (7 bases). The CDR3 loop spans 14 amino acids. The V gene's germline CDR1 is DFQATT and CDR2 SNEGSKA (reference sequence). The V end was cut by 5 bases, the J end by 5 bases, with 19 bases between. The CDR3 spells CSAPRGAEKDEQYF. The CDR3 DNA is TGCAGTGCTCCCCGGGGGGCAGAAAAGGACGAGCAGTACTTC.

Many counts were recorded for this clonotype. The genes are TRBV3-1 and TRBJ1-5; 8 nucleotides line up with TRBD1. V lost 3 bases, J lost 5 bases, and 3 bases stayed unmatched. From germline, CDR1 is LGHDT and CDR2 YNNKEL (reference sequence). The CDR3 has 14 amino acids. CDR3 in amino acids: CASSQTGQDQPQHF. CDR3 nucleotides: TGTGCCAGCAGCCAGACGGGACAGGATCAGCCCCAGCATTTT.

This sequence joins TRBV5-1 and TRBJ2-3; 8 bases match TRBD1. V trimming: 4 bases; J trimming: 2 bases; junction bases outside the gene matches: 6. CDR3 length: 15 residues. CDR1 SGHRS and CDR2 YFSETQ come from the germline V gene. The CDR3 DNA is TGCGCCAGCAGCCCGACAGGGGTTAACACAGATACGCAGTATTTT. Translated, it gives CASSPTGVNTDTQYF. Variable domain in full (rest from reference TRBV5-1 and TRBJ2-3): KAGVTQTPRYLIKTRGQQVTLSCSPISGHRSVSWYQQTPGQGLQFLFEYFSETQRNKGNFPGRFSGRQFSNSRSEMNVSTLELGDSALYLCASSPTGVNTDTQYFGPGTRLTVL.